Below, 9 T cell receptor beta chains from the same sample are listed, as sequenced in a study of T cell responses to AZD1222 COVID-19 vaccine. Libraries were prepared by immunoSEQ multiplex PCR; TCRdb keeps only in-frame clonotypes and omits some of them. The sample carries tens of thousands of clones, 75% to 85% recorded once. This specimen consisted of peripheral blood, obtained 28 days after the second AZD1222 dose. These TCRs come from an adult who received the AZD1222 COVID-19 vaccine.

The rearrangement links TRBV11-3 to TRBJ2-1; TRBD2 matches at 10 bases. Looked up from germline, CDR1 is SGHNT and CDR2 is YENEEA. The CDR3 is 16 residues long. Unmatched junction bases numbered 5, after V lost 1 base and J lost 5 bases. The CDR3 nucleotides read TGTGCCAGCAGCTTAGTCTCAGCGGGGGGGAACAATGAGCAGTTCTTC. Translated, it gives CASSLVSAGGNNEQFF.

The chain carries TRBV28 and TRBJ1-6; D uncertain. This CDR3 comprises 12 residues. Germline V gene data show CDR1 as MDHEN and CDR2 as SYDVKM. V was clipped by 3 bases and J by 7 bases, with 4 bases between them. CDR3 loop: CASSFGNSPLHF. DNA for the CDR3: TGTGCCAGCAGTTTTGGGAATTCACCCCTCCACTTT.

The CDR3 spells CASSLGTRTSNEQFF. CDR3 bases: TGTGCCAGCAGCTTAGGGACTCGAACCAGCAATGAGCAGTTCTTC. The chain carries TRBV7-2 and TRBJ2-1; D perhaps matches TRBD2 (5 bases). The ends were cut back, 1 base at V and 6 bases at J, with 13 bases in the middle. CDR3 size: 15 residues. The germline V gene encodes CDR1 SGHTA and CDR2 FQGNSA.

The chain has TRBV11-3 and TRBJ2-1; D is ambiguous. In germline, CDR1 is SGHNT, CDR2 YENEEA. V shed 6 bases and J shed 7 bases, with 16 bases lying between them. The CDR3 has 14 amino acids. In DNA form, the CDR3 reads TGTGCCAGCAGTAACCCGAATTTGGGTAATGAGCAGTTCTTC. It yields the protein CASSNPNLGNEQFF.

The chain recombines TRBV28 with TRBJ1-1; 8 bases align to TRBD1. The germline V gene encodes CDR1 MDHEN and CDR2 SYDVKM. V trimming: 10 bases; J trimming: 3 bases; junction bases outside the gene matches: 7. This CDR3 region has 13 residues. DNA of the CDR3: TGTGCCACCCAGCGGACAGGGTACACTGAAGCTTTCTTT. Amino acids: CATQRTGYTEAFF.

This sequence joins TRBV7-9 and TRBJ2-3, with 12 bases identical to TRBD2. Germline loops: CDR1 SEHNR, CDR2 FQNEAQ (reference sequence). V dropped 7 bases and J dropped 4; count of bases not matched to a gene: 3. There are 14 residues in the CDR3. The CDR3 reads CASTWTSGADTQYF. The DNA for the CDR3 is TGTGCCAGCACCTGGACTAGCGGGGCAGATACGCAGTATTTT. Full variable domain (missing parts from reference TRBV7-9 and TRBJ2-3): DTGVSQNPRHKITKRGQNVTFRCDPISEHNRLYWYRQTLGQGPEFLTYFQNEAQLEKSRLLSDRFSAERPKGSFSTLEIQRTEQGDSAMYLCASTWTSGADTQYFGPGTRLTVL.

V gene TRBV4-1 combines with J gene TRBJ1-4; D remains unclear. Trimming removed 0 bases from V and 3 bases from J, with 11 bases in between. The germline gives CDR1 MGHRA, CDR2 YSYEKL. The CDR3 has 16 amino acids. The CDR3 region has the DNA TGCGCCAGCAGCCAAGATGAGGCGGCGGCTAATGAAAAACTGTTTTTT. Encoded protein: CASSQDEAAANEKLFF.

The J gene is TRBJ1-6, the V gene TRBV19; the D is unclear. Germline values: CDR1 LNHDA, CDR2 SQIVND (reference sequence). Trimming took off 8 bases at V and 0 bases at J, with 5 bases between the two ends. The CDR3 extends over 13 amino acids. CDR3 sequence reads: CASHGSYNSPLHF. The CDR3 region has the DNA TGTGCCAGTCATGGCTCCTATAATTCACCCCTCCACTTT.

This chain joins TRBV3-1 (or the pseudogene TRBV3-2) and TRBJ1-3, with D unclear. The CDR3 contains 12 residues. The V end was cut by 3 bases, the J end by 3 bases, with 3 bases between. CDR1 LGHDT and CDR2 YNNKEL come from the germline V gene (reference sequence). CDR3 residues: CASSQSGNTIYF. Written as DNA, the CDR3 is TGTGCCAGCAGCCAGAGTGGAAACACCATATATTTT.